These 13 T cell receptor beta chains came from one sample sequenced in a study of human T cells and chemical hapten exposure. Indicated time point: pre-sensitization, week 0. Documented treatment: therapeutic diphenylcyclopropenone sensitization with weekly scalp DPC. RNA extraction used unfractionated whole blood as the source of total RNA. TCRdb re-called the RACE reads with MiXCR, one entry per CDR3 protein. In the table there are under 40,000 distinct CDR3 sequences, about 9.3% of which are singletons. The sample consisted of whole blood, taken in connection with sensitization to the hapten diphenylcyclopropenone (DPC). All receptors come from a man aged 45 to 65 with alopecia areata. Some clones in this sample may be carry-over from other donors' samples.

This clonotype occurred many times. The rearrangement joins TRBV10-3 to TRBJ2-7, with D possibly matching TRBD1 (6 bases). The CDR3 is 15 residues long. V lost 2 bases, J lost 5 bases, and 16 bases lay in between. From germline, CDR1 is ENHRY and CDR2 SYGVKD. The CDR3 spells CAISEPGDKSHEQYF. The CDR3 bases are TGTGCCATCAGTGAGCCTGGGGACAAAAGTCACGAGCAGTACTTC.

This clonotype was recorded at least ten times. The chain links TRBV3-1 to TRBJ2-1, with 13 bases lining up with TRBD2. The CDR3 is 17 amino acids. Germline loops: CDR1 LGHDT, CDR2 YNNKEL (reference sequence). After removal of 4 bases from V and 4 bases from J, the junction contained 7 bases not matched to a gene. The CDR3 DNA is TGTGCCAGCAGCCCATCGTCGACTAGCGGGAGGTACAATGAGCAGTTCTTC. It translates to CASSPSSTSGRYNEQFF.

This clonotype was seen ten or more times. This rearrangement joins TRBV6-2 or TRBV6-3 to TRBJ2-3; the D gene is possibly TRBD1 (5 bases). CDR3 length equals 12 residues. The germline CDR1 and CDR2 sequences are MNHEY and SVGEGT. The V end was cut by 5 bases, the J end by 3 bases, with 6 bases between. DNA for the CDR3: TGTGCCAGCAGTCGACAGACAGATACGCAGTATTTT. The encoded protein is CASSRQTDTQYF.

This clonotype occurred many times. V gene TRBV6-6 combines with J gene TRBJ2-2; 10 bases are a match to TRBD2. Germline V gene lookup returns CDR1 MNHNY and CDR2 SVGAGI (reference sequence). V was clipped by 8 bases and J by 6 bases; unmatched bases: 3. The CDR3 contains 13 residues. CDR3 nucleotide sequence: TGTGCCAGCGGGAGCGGGAGGGCCGGGGAGCTGTTTTTT. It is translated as CASGSGRAGELFF.

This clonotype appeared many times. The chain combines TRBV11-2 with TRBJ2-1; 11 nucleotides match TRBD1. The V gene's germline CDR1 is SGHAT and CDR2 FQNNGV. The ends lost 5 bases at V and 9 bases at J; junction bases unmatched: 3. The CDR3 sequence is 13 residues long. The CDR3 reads CASSRDRGAEQFF. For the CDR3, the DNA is TGTGCCAGCAGCCGGGACAGGGGGGCTGAGCAGTTCTTC.

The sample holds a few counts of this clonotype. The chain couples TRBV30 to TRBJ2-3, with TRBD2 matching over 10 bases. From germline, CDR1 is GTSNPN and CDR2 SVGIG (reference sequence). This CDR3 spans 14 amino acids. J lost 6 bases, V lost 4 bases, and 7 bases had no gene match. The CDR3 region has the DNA TGTGCCTGGAAGCGGGAGGGCCGTGGTGATACGCAGTATTTT. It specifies CAWKREGRGDTQYF.

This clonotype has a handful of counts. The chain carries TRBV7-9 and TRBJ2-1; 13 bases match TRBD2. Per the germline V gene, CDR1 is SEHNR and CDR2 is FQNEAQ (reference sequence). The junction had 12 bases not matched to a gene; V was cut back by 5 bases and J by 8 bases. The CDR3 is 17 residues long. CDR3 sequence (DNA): TGTGCCAGCAGCGCCCGACGACTAGCGGGAGGATGCGATGAGCAGTTCTTC. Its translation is CASSARRLAGGCDEQFF.

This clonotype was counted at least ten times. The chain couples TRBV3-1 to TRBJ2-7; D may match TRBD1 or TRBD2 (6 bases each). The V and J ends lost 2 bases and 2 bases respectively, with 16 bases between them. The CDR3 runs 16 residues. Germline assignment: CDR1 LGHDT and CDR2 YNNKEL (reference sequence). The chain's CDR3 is CASSQSLVGGTYEQYF. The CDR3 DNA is TGTGCCAGCAGCCAAAGCCTTGTAGGGGGGACCTACGAGCAGTACTTC.

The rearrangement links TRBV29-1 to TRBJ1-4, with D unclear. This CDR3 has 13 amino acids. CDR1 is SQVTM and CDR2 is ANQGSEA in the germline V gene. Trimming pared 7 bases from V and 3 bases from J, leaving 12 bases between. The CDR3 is CSAEDGSNEKLFF. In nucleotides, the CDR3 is TGCAGCGCCGAGGACGGGTCTAATGAAAAACTGTTTTTT.

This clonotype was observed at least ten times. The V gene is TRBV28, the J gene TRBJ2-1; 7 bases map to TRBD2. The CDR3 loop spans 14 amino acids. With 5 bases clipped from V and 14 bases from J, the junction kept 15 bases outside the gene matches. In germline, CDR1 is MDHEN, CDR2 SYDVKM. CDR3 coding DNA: TGTGCCAGCAGTGGCGGGGGTGTTCCGATGCGTGAGTTCTTC. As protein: CASSGGGVPMREFF.

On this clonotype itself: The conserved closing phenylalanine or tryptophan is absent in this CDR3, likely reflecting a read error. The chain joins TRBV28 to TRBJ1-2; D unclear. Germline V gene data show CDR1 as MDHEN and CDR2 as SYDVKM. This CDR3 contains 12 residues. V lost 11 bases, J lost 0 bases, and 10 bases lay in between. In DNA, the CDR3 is TGTGCCCATGCTCCAACTAACTATGGCTACACCCTC. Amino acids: CAHAPTNYGYTL.

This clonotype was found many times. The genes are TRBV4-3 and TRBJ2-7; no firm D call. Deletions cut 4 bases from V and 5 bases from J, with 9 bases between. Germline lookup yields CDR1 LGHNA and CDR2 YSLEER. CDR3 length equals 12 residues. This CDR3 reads CASSRAPDEQYF. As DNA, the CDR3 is TGCGCCAGCAGCCGGGCGCCAGACGAGCAGTACTTC.

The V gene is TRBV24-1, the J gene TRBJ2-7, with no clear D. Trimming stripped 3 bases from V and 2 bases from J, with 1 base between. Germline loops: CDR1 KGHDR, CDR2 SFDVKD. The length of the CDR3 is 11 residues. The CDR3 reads CATSDTYEQYF. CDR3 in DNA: TGTGCCACCAGTGATACCTACGAGCAGTACTTC.